Below, 4 T cell receptor beta chains from the same sample are listed, as sequenced in a study of naive and memory T cell subsets. An equimolar mix of two oligonucleotides served as the beta constant-region primer for TRBC1 and TRBC2. Ligated cDNA was amplified by four rounds of PCR with nested alpha and beta constant-region primers and SP2. TCRdb re-analysed the UMI-ligation and nested PCR reads in MiXCR, keeping a single row per CDR3 protein. The table includes some 83,000 distinct CDR3 sequences, around 9% detected once. The sample was naive CD8+ T cells from blood. These TCRs come from a human donor in good health.

The chain links TRBV7-8 to TRBJ2-3, with a tentative D call TRBD1 (5 bases). The V end lost 5 bases, the J end lost 5 bases, and 14 bases lay between the germline ends. CDR3 length: 14 residues. From germline, CDR1 is SGHVS and CDR2 FQNEAQ. The CDR3 sequence: CASSLRVGRDTQYF. CDR3 sequence (DNA): TGTGCCAGCAGCCTCCGGGTGGGGCGAGATACGCAGTATTTT.

The chain links TRBV4-3 to TRBJ1-1; D not certain. CDR1 LGHNA and CDR2 YSLEER come from the germline V gene. Trimming left V 1 base short and J 1 base short, with 13 bases between. There are 16 residues in the CDR3. CDR3 residues: CASSQVEGRKNTEAFF. In DNA, the CDR3 is TGCGCCAGCAGCCAAGTCGAGGGCAGAAAGAACACTGAAGCTTTCTTT.

This clonotype was seen more than once but under ten times. V is TRBV7-9 and J is TRBJ2-7; the D is unclear. CDR1 is SEHNR and CDR2 is FQNEAQ in the germline V gene (reference sequence). The V end lost 5 bases, the J end lost 3 bases, and 5 bases lay between the germline ends. The CDR3 has 11 amino acids. The CDR3 DNA reads TGTGCCAGCAGCCCGAACTACGAGCAGTACTTC. It specifies CASSPNYEQYF.

This clonotype was picked up a small number of times. The chain combines TRBV20-1 with TRBJ2-7, with D tentatively TRBD2 (5 bases). V was shortened by 1 base and J by 5 bases, with 12 bases between the two germline ends. Germline assignment: CDR1 DFQATT and CDR2 SNEGSKA (reference sequence). The CDR3 has 13 amino acids. The CDR3 DNA follows: TGCAGTGCTAGAGGTGGGAGTCTCGACGAGCAGTACTTC. Its protein product is CSARGGSLDEQYF.